This T cell receptor (beta chain) was identified during a study of blood T cell repertoires in COVID-19. Study-level background: Material from acute and convalescent COVID-19 was sourced from the United States, Italy and Spain. Nucleic acid was either cDNA or gDNA, and it came from T cells, B-cell-depleted T cells, or PBMCs.

Authors' data handling: It was from reference gene primer amplification that nucleated cell counts were estimated. The table came from immunoSEQ multiplex PCR; TCRdb's copy has only in-frame clones and leaves some out. The V and J calls and clone size are taken from that table; D and trimming were inferred from the DNA. The table records over 130,000 clones, 84% of them present only once. The CDR3 totals 12 residues. CDR1 and CDR2 (germline): MNHEY, SMNVEV (reference sequence). Trimming took off 6 bases at V and 4 bases at J, with 10 bases between the two ends. The sequencing sample was made of peripheral blood. The receptor was isolated from a man in his thirties or forties with COVID-19, enrolled during active disease. The chain is built from TRBV27 and TRBJ2-7; no clear D. Here the CDR3 DNA reads TGTGCCAGCAGGAATGACGGGTACGAGCAGTACTTC. Protein: CASRNDGYEQYF.